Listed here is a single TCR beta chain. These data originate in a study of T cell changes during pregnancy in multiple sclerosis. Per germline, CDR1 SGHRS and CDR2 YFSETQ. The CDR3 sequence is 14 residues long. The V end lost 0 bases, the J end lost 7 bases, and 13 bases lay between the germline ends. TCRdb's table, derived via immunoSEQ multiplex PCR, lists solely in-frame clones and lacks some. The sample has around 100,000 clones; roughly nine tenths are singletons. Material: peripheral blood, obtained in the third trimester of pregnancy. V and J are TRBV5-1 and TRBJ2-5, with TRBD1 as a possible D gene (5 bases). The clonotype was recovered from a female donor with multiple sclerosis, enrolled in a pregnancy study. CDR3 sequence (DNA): TGCGCCAGCAGCTTGGCCGCAGGGCAGGGGACCCAGTACTTC. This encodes CASSLAAGQGTQYF.